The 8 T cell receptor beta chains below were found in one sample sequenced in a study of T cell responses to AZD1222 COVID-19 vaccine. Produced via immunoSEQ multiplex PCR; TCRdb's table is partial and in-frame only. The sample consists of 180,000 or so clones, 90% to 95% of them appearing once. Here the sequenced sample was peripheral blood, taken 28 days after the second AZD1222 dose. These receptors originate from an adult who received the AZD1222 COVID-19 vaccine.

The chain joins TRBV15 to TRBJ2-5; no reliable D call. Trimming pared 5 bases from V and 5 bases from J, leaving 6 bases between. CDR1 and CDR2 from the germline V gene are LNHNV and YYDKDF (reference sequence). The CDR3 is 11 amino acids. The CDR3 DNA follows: TGTGCCACCAGCGCGACGGAGACCCAGTACTTC. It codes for CATSATETQYF.

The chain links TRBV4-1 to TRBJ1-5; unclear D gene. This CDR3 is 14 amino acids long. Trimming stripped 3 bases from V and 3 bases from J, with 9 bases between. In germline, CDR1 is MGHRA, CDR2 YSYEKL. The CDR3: CASSHGPVNQPQHF. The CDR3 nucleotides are TGCGCCAGCAGCCATGGTCCAGTCAATCAGCCCCAGCATTTT.

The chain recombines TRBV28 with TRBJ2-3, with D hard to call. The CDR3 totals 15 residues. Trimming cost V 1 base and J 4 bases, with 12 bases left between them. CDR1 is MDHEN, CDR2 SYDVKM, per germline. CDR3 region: CASSLSGLVSDTQYF. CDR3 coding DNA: TGTGCCAGCAGTTTATCAGGTCTGGTCTCAGATACGCAGTATTTT.

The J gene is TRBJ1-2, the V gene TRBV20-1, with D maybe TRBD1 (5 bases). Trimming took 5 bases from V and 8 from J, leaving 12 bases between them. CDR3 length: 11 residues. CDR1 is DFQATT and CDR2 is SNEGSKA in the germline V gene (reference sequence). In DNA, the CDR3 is TGCAGTGCTTTTGTCGGGGCGGGCTACACCTTC. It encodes CSAFVGAGYTF.

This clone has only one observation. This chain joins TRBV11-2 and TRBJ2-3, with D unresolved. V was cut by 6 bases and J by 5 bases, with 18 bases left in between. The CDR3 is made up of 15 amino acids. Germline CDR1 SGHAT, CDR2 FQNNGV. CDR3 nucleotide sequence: TGTGCCAGCAGTTTCACGGCCGGCTATGGAGATACGCAGTATTTT. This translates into CASSFTAGYGDTQYF.

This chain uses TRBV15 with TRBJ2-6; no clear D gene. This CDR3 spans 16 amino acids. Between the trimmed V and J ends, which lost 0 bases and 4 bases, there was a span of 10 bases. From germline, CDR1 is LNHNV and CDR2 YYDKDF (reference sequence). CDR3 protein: CATSRDAPVGANVLTF. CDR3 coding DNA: TGTGCCACCAGCAGAGATGCCCCAGTGGGGGCCAACGTCCTGACTTTC.

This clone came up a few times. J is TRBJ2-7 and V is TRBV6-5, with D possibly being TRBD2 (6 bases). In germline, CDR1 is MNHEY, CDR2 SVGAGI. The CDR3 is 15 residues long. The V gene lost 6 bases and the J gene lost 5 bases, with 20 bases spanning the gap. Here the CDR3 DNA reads TGTGCCAGCAGCCAAACCGCGGGCGGGGCTGACGAGCAGTACTTC. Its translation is CASSQTAGGADEQYF.

CDR3: CASSLEVRAVSNEKLFF. The CDR3 coding sequence is TGTGCCAGCAGCTTAGAAGTTAGGGCAGTTAGTAATGAAAAACTGTTTTTT. The chain couples TRBV7-2 to TRBJ1-4; D is unclear. Trimming removed 1 base from V and 4 bases from J, with 16 bases in between. The CDR3 is made up of 17 amino acids. The V gene's germline CDR1 is SGHTA and CDR2 FQGNSA. Drawing the rest from reference TRBV7-2 and TRBJ1-4, the complete variable domain is GAGVSQSPSNKVTEKGKDVELRCDPISGHTALYWYRQSLGQGLEFLIYFQGNSAPDKSGLPSDRFSAERTGGSVSTLTIQRTQQEDSAVYLCASSLEVRAVSNEKLFFGSGTQLSVL.